A single sample is the source of the 30 T cell receptor beta chains below, sequenced in a study of blood T cell repertoires in COVID-19. This table comes from immunoSEQ multiplex PCR, and its TCRdb copy is limited to in-frame clones, with some not included. The sample consists of 100,000 to 150,000 clones, around four fifths of them appearing once. Sequencing was carried out using peripheral blood. The receptors here all came from an older man with COVID-19, enrolled during active disease.

The chain recombines TRBV28 with TRBJ2-5; weak D call: TRBD2 (7 bases). Germline CDR1 MDHEN, CDR2 SYDVKM. There are 19 residues in the CDR3. V dropped 2 bases and J dropped 4 bases, with 26 bases sitting between them. CDR3 amino acids: CASSLIRGASRGARETQYF. As DNA, the CDR3 is TGTGCCAGCAGTTTAATCAGAGGCGCCTCACGGGGGGCACGAGAGACCCAGTACTTC.

The rearrangement uses TRBV7-9 and TRBJ2-3; 7 positions agree with TRBD2. The CDR3 sequence is 17 residues long. CDR1 SEHNR and CDR2 FQNEAQ come from the germline V gene (reference sequence). V was pared by 1 base and J by 5 bases, with 12 bases of the junction left unmatched. The CDR3 DNA reads as TGTGCCAGCAGCTTAGAATTCGCTAGCGGATCTCTAGATACGCAGTATTTT. Its translation is CASSLEFASGSLDTQYF.

Concerning this clone: The same CDR3 is also encoded by other DNA sequences in this sample. The chain combines TRBV5-1 with TRBJ1-5, with D perhaps matching TRBD1 (5 bases). Trimming stripped 0 bases from V and 0 bases from J, with 7 bases between. Germline values: CDR1 SGHRS, CDR2 YFSETQ. The CDR3 runs to 15 residues. For the CDR3, the DNA is TGCGCCAGCAGCTTGGGAGACAGTAGCAATCAGCCCCAGCATTTT. Its protein product is CASSLGDSSNQPQHF. Full variable domain (outside the CDR3, taken from reference TRBV5-1 and TRBJ1-5): KAGVTQTPRYLIKTRGQQVTLSCSPISGHRSVSWYQQTPGQGLQFLFEYFSETQRNKGNFPGRFSGRQFSNSRSEMNVSTLELGDSALYLCASSLGDSSNQPQHFGDGTRLSIL.

V gene TRBV15 combines with J gene TRBJ1-2; possible D gene TRBD1, 6 bases. This CDR3 comprises 13 residues. The germline V and J ends were trimmed by 4 bases and 8 bases, with 14 bases remaining between them. CDR1 and CDR2 from the germline V gene are LNHNV and YYDKDF (reference sequence). The CDR3: CATSIRNREGYTF. The CDR3, as DNA: TGTGCCACCAGCATAAGAAACAGGGAGGGCTACACCTTC.

In this sample, this clone turned up a few times. V and J are TRBV3-1 (or the pseudogene TRBV3-2) and TRBJ1-2; D is ambiguous. The V end was cut by 0 bases, the J end by 7 bases, with 15 bases between. CDR1 LGHDT and CDR2 YNNKEL come from the germline V gene (reference sequence). There are 15 residues in the CDR3. CDR3 residues: CASSQDWAAPLGYTF. CDR3 in DNA: TGTGCCAGCAGCCAAGATTGGGCTGCCCCTCTTGGCTACACCTTC.

The chain links TRBV19 to TRBJ1-2; 8 bases match TRBD1. Germline values: CDR1 LNHDA, CDR2 SQIVND (reference sequence). The CDR3 consists of 12 residues. J was trimmed by 8 bases and V by 6 bases; bases with no gene match: 5. CDR3 in DNA: TGTGCCAGTAGCTCCTACAGGGGGGGCTACACCTTC. Translating it yields CASSSYRGGYTF. Supplemented by reference TRBV19 and TRBJ1-2, the full variable domain reads DGGITQSPKYLFRKEGQNVTLSCEQNLNHDAMYWYRQDPGQGLRLIYYSQIVNDFQKGDIAEGYSVSREKKESFPLTVTSAQKNPTAFYLCASSSYRGGYTFGSGTRLTVV.

This chain connects TRBV28 to TRBJ1-5; D might be TRBD1 (5 bases). Germline V gives CDR1 MDHEN, CDR2 SYDVKM. The CDR3 has 16 residues. V dropped 3 bases and J dropped 0 bases, with 12 bases sitting between them. The CDR3 DNA follows: TGTGCCAGCAGTTTCCGGACATATGATAGCAATCAGCCCCAGCATTTT. It specifies CASSFRTYDSNQPQHF. Combining the CDR3 with reference TRBV28 and TRBJ1-5 gives the whole variable domain DVKVTQSSRYLVKRTGEKVFLECVQDMDHENMFWYRQDPGLGLRLIYFSYDVKMKEKGDIPEGYSVSREKKERFSLILESASTNQTSMYLCASSFRTYDSNQPQHFGDGTRLSIL.

J is TRBJ2-7 and V is TRBV3-1 (or the pseudogene TRBV3-2), with 8 positions matching TRBD2. Germline values: CDR1 LGHDT, CDR2 YNNKEL (reference sequence). This CDR3 contains 15 residues. With V trimmed by 1 base and J by 4 bases, 6 bases remained unmatched. The CDR3 is CASSQAGGPAYEQYF. CDR3 DNA: TGTGCCAGCAGCCAAGCGGGAGGGCCTGCTTACGAGCAGTACTTC.

V usage is TRBV6-4 and J usage is TRBJ2-3; a possible D gene is TRBD2 (6 bases). This CDR3 is 14 amino acids long. Germline-derived CDR1 and CDR2 are MRHNA and SNTAGT. V was shortened by 4 bases and J by 0 bases, with 8 bases between the two germline ends. The CDR3 DNA reads as TGTGCCAGCAGTGGAAGCGGGAGCACAGATACGCAGTATTTT. This translates into CASSGSGSTDTQYF.

The genes are TRBV28 and TRBJ2-3, with TRBD2 identical over 8 bases. V shed 2 bases and J 4 bases; nucleotides not matched to a gene: 2. The CDR3 extends over 14 amino acids. Germline CDR1 and CDR2: MDHEN and SYDVKM. The CDR3 loop is CASSLRGRSDTQYF. The CDR3 DNA follows: TGTGCCAGCAGTTTACGCGGGAGGTCAGATACGCAGTATTTT.

The CDR3 region is CASSLLAGSAEAKNIQYF. The CDR3 coding sequence is TGCGCCAGCAGCTTGCTAGCGGGGTCCGCGGAGGCCAAAAACATTCAGTACTTC. This chain uses TRBV5-1 with TRBJ2-4; 9 bases fit TRBD2. The trim removed 1 base at V and 1 base at J, leaving 9 bases unmatched. The CDR3 spans 18 residues. The germline gives CDR1 SGHRS, CDR2 YFSETQ. The full variable domain, in which reference TRBV5-1 and TRBJ2-4 provide the parts outside the CDR3, is KAGVTQTPRYLIKTRGQQVTLSCSPISGHRSVSWYQQTPGQGLQFLFEYFSETQRNKGNFPGRFSGRQFSNSRSEMNVSTLELGDSALYLCASSLLAGSAEAKNIQYFGAGTRLSVL.

The V gene is TRBV11-3, the J gene TRBJ2-3, with a tentative D call TRBD1 (6 bases). CDR3 size: 13 residues. Trimming removed 3 bases at V and 6 bases at J, with 10 bases between. Germline-derived CDR1 and CDR2 are SGHNT and YENEEA. The CDR3 nucleotides are TGTGCCAGCAGCTTTTCAGGGGTTGATACGCAGTATTTT. This encodes CASSFSGVDTQYF.

The V gene is TRBV3-1 (or the pseudogene TRBV3-2), the J gene TRBJ1-1; D ambiguous. Germline loops: CDR1 LGHDT, CDR2 YNNKEL (reference sequence). The CDR3 is made up of 16 amino acids. The V and J ends lost 3 bases and 3 bases respectively, with 17 bases between them. CDR3 amino acids: CASSHDLRAVDTEAFF. The DNA for the CDR3 is TGTGCCAGCAGCCACGATTTGAGGGCAGTGGACACTGAAGCTTTCTTT.

With regard to this clone: Different DNA sequences within this sample yield the same CDR3. V and J are TRBV2 and TRBJ1-2; D perhaps matches TRBD1 (5 bases). The germline V gene encodes CDR1 SNHLY and CDR2 FYNNEI. Trimming left V 4 bases short and J 0 bases short, with 9 bases between. The CDR3 covers 14 residues. CDR3 DNA sequence: TGTGCCAGCAGTGTTCAGGGCGCTAACTATGGCTACACCTTC. Amino acids: CASSVQGANYGYTF.

J is TRBJ2-2 and V is TRBV5-4; 12 nucleotides line up with TRBD2. This CDR3 is built from 15 residues. The germline gives CDR1 SGHNT, CDR2 YYREEE (reference sequence). After removal of 4 bases from V and 6 bases from J, the junction contained 4 bases not matched to a gene. The CDR3 protein is CASSQTSGSPGELFF. The DNA of the CDR3 is TGTGCCAGCAGCCAGACTAGCGGGAGTCCCGGGGAGCTGTTTTTT.

The V call is TRBV30, the J call TRBJ2-3, with D unresolved. The V gene's germline CDR1 is GTSNPN and CDR2 SVGIG (reference sequence). V was pared by 1 base and J by 5 bases, with 10 bases between. This CDR3 comprises 13 residues. CDR3 DNA: TGTGCCTGGAGTGGGTCCGGCGGAGATACGCAGTATTTT. Translating gives CAWSGSGGDTQYF.

The rearrangement joins TRBV27 to TRBJ1-1, with D unresolved. The CDR3 runs to 14 residues. Looked up from germline, CDR1 is MNHEY and CDR2 is SMNVEV (reference sequence). Trimming stripped 7 bases from V and 0 bases from J, with 12 bases between. CDR3 DNA sequence: TGTGCCAGCACCCCGGGATACCTGAACACTGAAGCTTTCTTT. It is translated as CASTPGYLNTEAFF.

The chain employs TRBV6-5 and TRBJ2-1, with TRBD1 identical over 9 bases. The trim removed 6 bases at V and 7 bases at J, leaving 4 bases unmatched. CDR3 length: 13 residues. CDR1 is MNHEY, CDR2 SVGAGI, per germline. This CDR3 reads CASRPGQGNEQFF. CDR3 coding DNA: TGTGCCAGCAGACCGGGACAGGGTAATGAGCAGTTCTTC.

Here the CDR3 DNA reads TGTGCCAGCAGTTTATTGTCTACGGGCAGGGGGTCCGGCGAGCAGTACTTC. Its translation: CASSLLSTGRGSGEQYF. J is TRBJ2-7 and V is TRBV27; 7 bases agree with TRBD1. Trimming at V came to 1 base and at J to 6 bases, leaving 15 bases not matched to a gene. The CDR3 contains 17 residues. Germline CDR1 MNHEY, CDR2 SMNVEV (reference sequence).

This clone has a handful of counts. The chain uses TRBV7-2 and TRBJ1-1; TRBD1 agrees at 9 bases. The V and J ends lost 3 bases and 2 bases, in that order; junction bases with no gene match: 1. This CDR3 has 14 amino acids. Germline lookup yields CDR1 SGHTA and CDR2 FQGNSA. The DNA for the CDR3 is TGTGCCAGCAGCTTTACAGGGGGCAACACTGAAGCTTTCTTT. Translating it yields CASSFTGGNTEAFF.

This chain connects TRBV4-3 to TRBJ1-4; D possibly corresponds to TRBD1 (6 bases). The CDR3 has 17 residues. Trimming removed 3 bases from V and 7 bases from J, with 21 bases in between. Germline V gene sequence: CDR1 LGHNA, CDR2 YSLEER. The CDR3, as DNA: TGCGCCAGCAGCCAGGGGGCCGGGGGGGGTTATAGTGAAAAACTGTTTTTT. This codes for CASSQGAGGGYSEKLFF.

In the case of this clone: The sample carries other DNA sequences with the same CDR3. The chain uses TRBV19 and TRBJ2-1; D is possibly TRBD1 (6 bases). Germline CDR1 is LNHDA and CDR2 is SQIVND (reference sequence). This CDR3 region has 13 residues. The V end was cut by 6 bases, the J end by 1 base, with 7 bases between. The DNA for the CDR3 is TGTGCCAGTAGCAGGGGTTCCTACAATGAGCAGTTCTTC. This encodes CASSRGSYNEQFF.

The rearrangement uses TRBV11-3 and TRBJ2-1, with TRBD2 identical over 14 bases. This CDR3 region has 17 residues. Germline V gives CDR1 SGHNT, CDR2 YENEEA. J gave up 5 bases and V 5 bases, and 8 bases lay outside the gene matches. DNA for the CDR3: TGTGCCAGCAGCCCAGGACTAGCGGGAGGATGGGACAATGAGCAGTTCTTC. Its protein is CASSPGLAGGWDNEQFF.

V gene TRBV19 combines with J gene TRBJ2-7; 9 bases agree with TRBD2. CDR1 is LNHDA and CDR2 is SQIVND in the germline V gene (reference sequence). CDR3 size: 17 residues. J was trimmed by 2 bases and V by 2 bases; bases with no gene match: 10. CDR3 sequence reads: CASSIMSAAGGPYEQYF. As DNA, the CDR3 is TGTGCCAGTAGTATAATGAGCGCGGCGGGAGGGCCCTACGAGCAGTACTTC.

The chain joins TRBV6-5 to TRBJ2-7; TRBD2 might be the D (6 bases). Between the trimmed V and J ends, which lost 6 bases and 0 bases, there was a span of 15 bases. This CDR3 is 15 amino acids long. Germline V gene sequence: CDR1 MNHEY, CDR2 SVGAGI. The CDR3 DNA sequence: TGTGCCAGCAGCTGGTCGGAGGGCCTCTCCTACGAGCAGTACTTC. It codes for CASSWSEGLSYEQYF.

This clone occurred a few times. The V call is TRBV7-2, the J call TRBJ2-7, with 8 bases matching TRBD2. CDR1 and CDR2 (germline): SGHTA, FQGNSA. V shed 4 bases, J shed 5 bases, and the junction held 7 bases outside the gene matches. This CDR3 region has 14 residues. CDR3 in amino acids: CASSYKRESHEQYF. The CDR3 nucleotides are TGTGCCAGCAGCTATAAGCGGGAGAGCCACGAGCAGTACTTC.

The rearrangement links TRBV5-1 to TRBJ2-7, with 7 bases identical to TRBD2. The length of the CDR3 is 14 residues. Germline CDR1 reads SGHRS; CDR2 reads YFSETQ. J was trimmed by 2 bases and V by 4 bases; bases with no gene match: 6. CDR3 sequence: CASSRGERPYEQYF. The CDR3, as DNA: TGCGCCAGCAGCCGGGGGGAAAGGCCCTACGAGCAGTACTTC.

The rearrangement links TRBV9 to TRBJ2-3, with TRBD2 as a possible D gene (7 bases). Germline values: CDR1 SGDLS, CDR2 YYNGEE. Trimming removed 5 bases at V and 1 base at J, with 17 bases between. The CDR3 is 16 residues long. The CDR3 region is CASSLDTGRGTDTQYF. The CDR3 bases are TGTGCCAGCAGTTTAGACACAGGGAGGGGCACAGATACGCAGTATTTT.

The J gene is TRBJ2-1, the V gene TRBV5-1; no clear D gene. Germline loops: CDR1 SGHRS, CDR2 YFSETQ. The CDR3 has 15 residues. V lost 0 bases and J 5 bases, leaving 12 bases between the germline ends. The CDR3 here is CASSLVATRDNEQFF. The CDR3 region has the DNA TGCGCCAGCAGCTTGGTAGCAACCCGGGACAATGAGCAGTTCTTC.

The chain links TRBV10-1 to TRBJ2-7; TRBD1 aligns across 10 bases. Germline V gives CDR1 WNHNN, CDR2 SYGVQD (reference sequence). V lost 5 bases to trimming and J lost 0 bases; unmatched junction nucleotides: 1. This CDR3 contains 14 residues. The CDR3 DNA reads TGCGCCAGCAGTCGGACAGGGGGCTCCTACGAGCAGTACTTC. Translation gives CASSRTGGSYEQYF.